What follows are 2 T cell receptor beta chains derived from one specimen sequenced in a study of T cell responses to AZD1222 COVID-19 vaccine. The table came from immunoSEQ multiplex PCR; TCRdb's copy has only in-frame clones and leaves some out. Counted here are tens of thousands of clones, approximately 92% occurring once; the ten biggest clones make up about 31%. The material was peripheral blood, obtained on day 0 of AZD1222 vaccination. These TCRs come from an adult in good health.

This clone rates as medium-sized. The CDR3 loop is CASTLDPSYEQYF. CDR3 in DNA: TGTGCCAGCACCCTAGACCCCTCCTACGAGCAGTACTTC. The chain links TRBV6-6 to TRBJ2-7; D unclear. Germline V gene sequence: CDR1 MNHNY, CDR2 SVGAGI (reference sequence). CDR3 length: 13 residues. Trimming took off 7 bases at V and 0 bases at J, with 10 bases between the two ends.

The chain recombines TRBV27 with TRBJ1-2; D gene uncertain. V lost 8 bases and J 6 bases, leaving 10 bases between the germline ends. The CDR3 has 11 residues. Germline CDR1 is MNHEY and CDR2 is SMNVEV (reference sequence). CDR3 nucleotides: TGTGCCAGCGGTACCTTTAATGGCTACACCTTC. Translating it yields CASGTFNGYTF.